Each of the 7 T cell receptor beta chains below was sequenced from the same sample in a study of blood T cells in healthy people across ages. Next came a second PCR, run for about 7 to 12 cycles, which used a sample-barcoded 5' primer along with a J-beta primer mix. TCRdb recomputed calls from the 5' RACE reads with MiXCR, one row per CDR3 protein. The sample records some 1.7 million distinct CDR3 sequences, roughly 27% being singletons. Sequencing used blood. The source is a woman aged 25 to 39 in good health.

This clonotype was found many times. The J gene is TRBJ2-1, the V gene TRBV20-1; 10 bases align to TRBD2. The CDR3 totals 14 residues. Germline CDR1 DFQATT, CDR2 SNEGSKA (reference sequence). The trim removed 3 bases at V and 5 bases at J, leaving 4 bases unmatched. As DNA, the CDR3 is TGCAGTGCTAGTCCTAGCGGGAGCGACAATGAGCAGTTCTTC. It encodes CSASPSGSDNEQFF.

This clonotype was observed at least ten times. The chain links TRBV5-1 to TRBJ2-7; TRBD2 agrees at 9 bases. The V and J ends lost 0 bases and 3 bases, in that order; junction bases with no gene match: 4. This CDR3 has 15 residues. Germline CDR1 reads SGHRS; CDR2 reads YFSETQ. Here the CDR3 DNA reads TGCGCCAGCAGCTTGGATAGCGGGGGTTACTACGAGCAGTACTTC. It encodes CASSLDSGGYYEQYF.

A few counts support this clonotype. DNA for the CDR3: TGCGCCAGCAGCTTTAGTGGGGGGTCCGACTACGAGCAGTACTTC. This encodes CASSFSGGSDYEQYF. The chain joins TRBV5-1 to TRBJ2-7; D might be TRBD2 (6 bases). V was clipped by 2 bases and J by 3 bases, with 15 bases between them. The germline V gene has CDR1 SGHRS and CDR2 YFSETQ. This CDR3 is built from 15 residues.

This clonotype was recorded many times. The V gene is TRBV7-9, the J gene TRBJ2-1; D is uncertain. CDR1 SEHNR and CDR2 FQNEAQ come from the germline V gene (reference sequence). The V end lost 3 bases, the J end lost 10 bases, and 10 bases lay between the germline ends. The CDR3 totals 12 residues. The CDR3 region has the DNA TGTGCCAGCAGCTTCTTGGACCGAGAGCAGTTCTTC. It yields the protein CASSFLDREQFF.

CDR3 residues: CASSLSGTSGIGELFF. The DNA for the CDR3 is TGTGCCAGCAGTTTGTCCGGGACTAGCGGGATCGGGGAGCTGTTTTTT. The chain has TRBV27 and TRBJ2-2; 13 positions agree with TRBD2. CDR3 size: 16 residues. V shed 3 bases, J shed 7 bases, and the junction held 5 bases outside the gene matches. Germline V gene sequence: CDR1 MNHEY, CDR2 SMNVEV (reference sequence).

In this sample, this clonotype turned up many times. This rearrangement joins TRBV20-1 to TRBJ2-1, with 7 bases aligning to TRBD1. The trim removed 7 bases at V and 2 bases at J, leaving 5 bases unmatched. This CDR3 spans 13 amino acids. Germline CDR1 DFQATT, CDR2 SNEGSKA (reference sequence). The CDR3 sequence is CSGDRVPYNEQFF. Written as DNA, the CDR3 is TGCAGTGGTGACAGGGTTCCCTACAATGAGCAGTTCTTC.

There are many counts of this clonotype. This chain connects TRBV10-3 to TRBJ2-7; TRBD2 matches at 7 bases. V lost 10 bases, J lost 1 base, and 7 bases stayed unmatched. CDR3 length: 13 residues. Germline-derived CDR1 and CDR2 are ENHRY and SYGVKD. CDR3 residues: CATRTSSSYEQYF. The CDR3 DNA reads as TGTGCCACCAGGACTAGTTCGTCCTACGAGCAGTACTTC.